The TCR beta chain under discussion was sequenced for a study of blood T cell repertoires in COVID-19. CDR1 is SGHTA, CDR2 FQGTGA, per germline. This CDR3 contains 15 residues. V was clipped by 6 bases and J by 0 bases, with 12 bases between them. Source study methods: From reference gene primer amplification, estimates of nucleated cell counts were derived. Produced via immunoSEQ multiplex PCR; TCRdb's table is partial and in-frame only. That table is the source of V, J and clone size, and D and trimming were worked out from the DNA. The table lists 150,000 to 200,000 clones, around 84% of them singletons.

The sequencing sample was made of PBMCs or T cells enriched from blood (not recorded which). The chain links TRBV7-3 to TRBJ2-1, with D possibly matching TRBD1 (5 bases). This clonotype was sampled from a woman aged 50 to 60 who had recovered from COVID-19. The CDR3 spells CASSLTASSYNEQFF. The CDR3 nucleotides read TGTGCCAGCAGTTTGACAGCTTCCTCCTACAATGAGCAGTTCTTC.